What follows are 20 T cell receptor beta chains derived from one specimen sequenced in a study of blood T cell repertoires in COVID-19. Repertoires were generated with immunoSEQ multiplex PCR, while TCRdb's copy carries only in-frame clones and drops some. The table has about 440,000 clones, about 89% seen once. The sample consisted of peripheral blood. These receptors were collected from a woman aged 25 to 39 with acute or convalescent COVID-19.

The V and J genes are TRBV5-1 and TRBJ2-5; D remains unclear. The CDR3 is 14 amino acids. Trimming pared 4 bases from V and 4 bases from J, leaving 14 bases between. The germline CDR1 and CDR2 sequences are SGHRS and YFSETQ. The CDR3 region is CASSPSVPPETQYF. CDR3 DNA: TGCGCCAGCAGCCCATCGGTGCCGCCAGAGACCCAGTACTTC.

The CDR3 DNA is TGCGCCAGCAGTTCTTCAGGGACAGGGGAAGCTTTCTTT. Protein sequence: CASSSSGTGEAFF. V and J are TRBV23-1 and TRBJ1-1, with TRBD1 matching 9 bases. TRBV23-1 is identified as an open reading frame with a role that is uncertain. V gave up 5 bases and J gave up 8 bases; unmatched junction bases: 6. This CDR3 spans 13 amino acids.

The CDR3 loop is CASSLDFRGDTQYF. The CDR3 DNA reads TGCGCCAGCAGCTTGGATTTTCGGGGGGATACGCAGTATTTT. This chain links TRBV5-1 with TRBJ2-3; weak D call: TRBD2 (6 bases). The germline V gene encodes CDR1 SGHRS and CDR2 YFSETQ. The CDR3 contains 14 residues. The V end lost 0 bases, the J end lost 6 bases, and 11 bases lay between the germline ends.

The chain has TRBV5-1 and TRBJ2-7, with D tentatively TRBD1 (6 bases). Between the trimmed V and J ends, which lost 4 bases and 0 bases, there was a span of 11 bases. This CDR3 spans 14 amino acids. Germline V lookup: CDR1 SGHRS, CDR2 YFSETQ. CDR3 loop: CASSPSTGSYEQYF. CDR3 nucleotide sequence: TGCGCCAGCAGCCCCTCGACAGGCTCCTACGAGCAGTACTTC.

V is TRBV4-1 and J is TRBJ2-2, with 10 bases lining up with TRBD1. CDR1 and CDR2 (germline): MGHRA, YSYEKL. The V segment lost 5 bases and the J segment 7 bases; nucleotides outside the gene matches: 4. The CDR3 totals 14 residues. This CDR3 reads CASSAGTGVGELFF. The CDR3, as DNA: TGCGCCAGCAGCGCCGGGACAGGGGTCGGGGAGCTGTTTTTT.

The rearrangement uses TRBV11-2 and TRBJ1-1, with D perhaps matching TRBD1 (6 bases). The germline V and J ends were trimmed by 4 bases and 4 bases, with 10 bases remaining between them. This CDR3 contains 13 residues. Germline V gives CDR1 SGHAT, CDR2 FQNNGV. The CDR3 here is CASSSGGLTEAFF. The CDR3 DNA sequence: TGTGCCAGCAGCTCGGGGGGCCTCACTGAAGCTTTCTTT.

This chain links TRBV11-2 with TRBJ1-4; no clear D. Germline loops: CDR1 SGHAT, CDR2 FQNNGV. The CDR3 consists of 13 residues. V lost 6 bases and J lost 0, with 5 bases in between. The CDR3 region has the DNA TGTGCCAGCAGTTCCACAACTAATGAAAAACTGTTTTTT. As protein: CASSSTTNEKLFF. Supplemented by reference TRBV11-2 and TRBJ1-4, the full variable domain reads EAGVAQSPRYKIIEKRQSVAFWCNPISGHATLYWYQQILGQGPKLLIQFQNNGVVDDSQLPKDRFSAERLKGVDSTLKIQPAKLEDSAVYLCASSSTTNEKLFFGSGTQLSVL.

The chain employs TRBV6-5 and TRBJ1-2, with D maybe TRBD1 (5 bases). The CDR3 loop spans 15 amino acids. Germline-derived CDR1 and CDR2 are MNHEY and SVGAGI. V shed 2 bases and J shed 2 bases, with 12 bases lying between them. The CDR3 bases are TGTGCCAGCAGTTACGCGCAGGGTCAAAACTATGGCTACACCTTC. This codes for CASSYAQGQNYGYTF.

The DNA of the CDR3 is TGTGCCAGTAGTATTCTGGGAGCGGGGACTAACACAGATACGCAGTATTTT. Protein: CASSILGAGTNTDTQYF. The V and J genes are TRBV19 and TRBJ2-3; 7 nucleotides agree with TRBD2. Germline CDR1 reads LNHDA; CDR2 reads SQIVND (reference sequence). The CDR3 sequence is 17 residues long. V lost 3 bases to trimming and J lost 2 bases; unmatched junction nucleotides: 11.

V and J are TRBV6-5 and TRBJ1-3; 8 nucleotides line up with TRBD1. The CDR3 length is 14 residues. The junction had 6 bases not matched to a gene; V was cut back by 7 bases and J by 4 bases. Germline V CDR1 and CDR2: MNHEY, SVGAGI. This chain's CDR3 is CASILTGVGNTIYF. CDR3 in DNA: TGTGCCAGCATACTGACAGGGGTCGGAAACACCATATATTTT.

The rearrangement joins TRBV18 to TRBJ2-1, with a weak D call TRBD1 (6 bases). Trimming took 5 bases from V and 2 from J, leaving 13 bases between them. CDR3 length: 15 residues. In germline, CDR1 is KGHSH, CDR2 LQKENI. CDR3 loop: CASSKRQEPYNEQFF. The CDR3 DNA reads TGTGCCAGCTCAAAAAGACAGGAACCCTACAATGAGCAGTTCTTC.

V is TRBV5-5 and J is TRBJ2-5; 9 bases line up with TRBD1. This CDR3 spans 17 amino acids. Germline CDR1 and CDR2: SGHKS and YYEKEE (reference sequence). The V gene end was trimmed by 0 bases and the J gene end by 3 bases; junction bases not matched to a gene: 9. DNA for the CDR3: TGTGCCAGCAGCTTGGTAGGGACAGGGAACCGTAAAGAGACCCAGTACTTC. Its translation is CASSLVGTGNRKETQYF.

The rearrangement joins TRBV28 to TRBJ2-3; no reliable D call. The CDR3 has 12 amino acids. In germline, CDR1 is MDHEN, CDR2 SYDVKM. The V end was cut by 1 base, the J end by 6 bases, with 5 bases between. The CDR3 here is CASSLLRDTQYF. The CDR3 DNA is TGTGCCAGCAGTTTATTGCGGGATACGCAGTATTTT.

The V gene is TRBV30, the J gene TRBJ1-1; D uncertain. The germline V gene has CDR1 GTSNPN and CDR2 SVGIG (reference sequence). This CDR3 has 11 amino acids. CDR3 coding DNA: TGTGGGTTCTTCGGGGACACTGAAGCTTTCTTT. It yields the protein CGFFGDTEAFF.

The rearrangement links TRBV5-4 to TRBJ1-2; no definite D call. The CDR3 runs to 12 residues. Germline CDR1 SGHNT, CDR2 YYREEE (reference sequence). Between the trimmed V and J ends, which lost 4 bases and 7 bases, there was a span of 11 bases. CDR3 region: CASSRDIFGYTF. As DNA, the CDR3 is TGTGCCAGCAGCAGAGACATATTTGGCTACACCTTC.

This chain connects TRBV6-1 to TRBJ1-2, with D perhaps matching TRBD1 (5 bases). Looked up from germline, CDR1 is MNHNS and CDR2 is SASEGT. Trimming removed 2 bases from V and 2 bases from J, with 12 bases in between. This CDR3 spans 15 amino acids. As DNA, the CDR3 is TGTGCCAGCAGTGAACCCGGGGGGTACAACTATGGCTACACCTTC. This encodes CASSEPGGYNYGYTF.

V gene TRBV6-5 combines with J gene TRBJ2-7; 8 bases agree with TRBD1. This CDR3 comprises 14 residues. V lost 8 bases, J lost 2 bases, and 8 bases stayed unmatched. CDR1 and CDR2 from the germline V gene are MNHEY and SVGAGI. The chain's CDR3 is CASALGTGPYEQYF. CDR3 bases: TGTGCCAGCGCTTTAGGGACAGGCCCCTACGAGCAGTACTTC.

The J gene is TRBJ1-4, the V gene TRBV28; perhaps TRBD1 as D (5 bases). The germline CDR1 and CDR2 sequences are MDHEN and SYDVKM. The CDR3 is 16 residues long. The V end was cut by 2 bases, the J end by 8 bases, with 18 bases between. CDR3 in amino acids: CASSLPPRVGGEKLFF. DNA of the CDR3: TGTGCCAGCAGTTTACCTCCCCGGGTCGGGGGGGAAAAACTGTTTTTT.

For this clone: The same CDR3 can be traced to other DNA sequences in this sample. This chain joins TRBV27 and TRBJ2-2, with a weak D call TRBD2 (6 bases). Looked up from germline, CDR1 is MNHEY and CDR2 is SMNVEV (reference sequence). The CDR3 has 13 amino acids. The germline V and J ends were trimmed by 2 bases and 5 bases, with 6 bases remaining between them. The CDR3 is CASSLGGTGELFF. In DNA form, the CDR3 reads TGTGCCAGCAGTTTAGGGGGGACCGGGGAGCTGTTTTTT.

This clone was seen a single time. The DNA is omitted, as the CDR3 cannot be located on it reliably, and the CDR3 follows TCRdb's listing. The rearrangement joins TRBV15 to TRBJ2-1; TRBD2, as called in the table, went unchecked against the DNA. Looked up from germline, CDR1 is LNHNV and CDR2 is YYDKDF (reference sequence). The CDR3 spans 16 amino acids, including both terminal residues. CDR3: CATSILEAGGFDEQFF.